This is a list of T cell receptor beta chains from one sample in a study of cytomegalovirus exposure and HLA in healthy donors. Sequenced by immunoSEQ multiplex PCR; TCRdb stores in-frame clones only, minus some. The sample carries some 100,000 clones, about 70% recorded once. Sequencing was done on a sample of PBMCs. Receptors originate from a human donor in good health. The conserved cysteine and the conserved F or W are not part of the CDR3 here. The D gene is left open where the match is weak.

CDR3 length | D gene | J gene | V gene | CDR3 protein
13 | TRBD2 | TRBJ2-7 | TRBV7-2 | ASSTRLAGAYEQY
10 | NA | TRBJ2-3 | TRBV28 | ASSSPADTQY
15 | TRBD2 | TRBJ2-1 | TRBV5-4 | ASSPGLAGGSYNEQF
12 | TRBD1 | TRBJ1-2 | TRBV10-3 | AISEGTGSYGYT
17 | NA | TRBJ2-6 | TRBV5-6 | ASSKPRVFPVSGANVLT
12 | NA | TRBJ2-7 | TRBV28 | ASSWAFLSYEQY
12 | TRBD1 | TRBJ2-1 | TRBV2 | ASSEGKGGREQF
12 | TRBD1 | TRBJ2-2 | TRBV27 | ASSSRTGFGELF
13 | TRBD2 | TRBJ2-7 | TRBV5-4 | ASSPGLAGIYEQY
12 | NA | TRBJ1-3 | TRBV7-9 | ASSQTGEGNTIY
11 | NA | TRBJ1-2 | TRBV5-1 | ASSLDSNYGYT
13 | NA | TRBJ1-5 | TRBV4-2 | ASSHKQGGGQPQH
14 | TRBD1 | TRBJ2-5 | TRBV28 | ASSLEPGQSQETQY
13 | NA | TRBJ2-7 | TRBV6-1 | ASSVGGNPILEQY
11 | NA | TRBJ1-1 | TRBV19 | ASSPQTEREAF
11 | NA | TRBJ2-7 | TRBV27 | AVGRVGSYEQY
12 | NA | TRBJ2-4 | TRBV28 | AVGRGLRADIQY
13 | NA | TRBJ2-5 | TRBV27 | ASRRTVLSRETQY
14 | TRBD2 | TRBJ2-3 | TRBV11-2 | ASSSYSGSPTDTQY
13 | TRBD1 | TRBJ1-4 | TRBV4-1 | ASSQAQGGWEKLF
11 | NA | TRBJ1-1 | TRBV10-3 | AIGDTSYTEAF
11 | NA | TRBJ1-1 | TRBV29-1 | SVEGGGGTEAF
14 | NA | TRBJ1-5 | TRBV6-1 | ASSEGAGEFSQPQH
14 | TRBD1 | TRBJ1-5 | TRBV28 | ASSLSPGTGDQPQH
11 | NA | TRBJ1-4 | TRBV10-3 | AIRGQSNEKLF
11 | TRBD2 | TRBJ2-5 | TRBV7-2 | ASSGGTQETQY
9 | NA | TRBJ1-2 | TRBV30 | ARTHGGGYT
14 | NA | TRBJ1-6 | TRBV6-1 | ASSEEDRFYNSPLH
12 | TRBD2 | TRBJ2-2 | TRBV27 | ASSLRGDAGELF
14 | TRBD2 | TRBJ2-2 | TRBV2 | ASSVRPSGSSGELF
13 | NA | TRBJ2-3 | TRBV27 | ASNDGSGLSQTQY
10 | NA | TRBJ1-1 | TRBV7-9 | ASSFGAGQAF
13 | TRBD1 | TRBJ1-5 | TRBV6-1 | ASRSPGTGGQPQH
11 | TRBD2 | TRBJ2-1 | TRBV6-5 | ASIHTGTRKEF
12 | TRBD1 | TRBJ1-2 | TRBV6-5 | ASSRDRGWGGYT
14 | NA | TRBJ2-2 | TRBV5-1 | ASSLEPNPNTGELF
12 | TRBD1 | TRBJ1-5 | TRBV27 | ASSVTGMGQPQH
13 | NA | TRBJ2-7 | TRBV5-1 | ASSLAYEVGYEQY
14 | TRBD2 | TRBJ2-5 | TRBV11-2 | ASSLLASGGEETQY
14 | TRBD2 | TRBJ2-7 | TRBV5-1 | ASSVSLAGASYEQY
9 | NA | TRBJ1-1 | TRBV29-1 | SGGGNTEAF
13 | NA | TRBJ1-1 | TRBV11-2 | ASAHGGSMNTEAF